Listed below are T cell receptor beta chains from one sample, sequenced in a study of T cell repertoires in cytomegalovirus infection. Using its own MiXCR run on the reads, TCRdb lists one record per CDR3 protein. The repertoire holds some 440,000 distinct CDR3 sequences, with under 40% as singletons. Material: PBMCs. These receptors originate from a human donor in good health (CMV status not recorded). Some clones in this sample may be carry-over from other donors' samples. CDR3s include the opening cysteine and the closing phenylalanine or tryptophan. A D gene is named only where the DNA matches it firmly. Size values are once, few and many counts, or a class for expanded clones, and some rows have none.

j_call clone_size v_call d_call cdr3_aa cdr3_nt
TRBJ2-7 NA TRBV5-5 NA CASSLVSGGAYEQYF TGTGCCAGCAGCTTGGTGTCAGGGGGGGCCTACGAGCAGTACTTC
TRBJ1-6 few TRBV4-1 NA CASSQDRGTYNSPLHF TGCGCCAGCAGCCAAGACAGAGGGACCTATAATTCACCCCTCCACTTT
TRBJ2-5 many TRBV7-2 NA CASSSQVAGGETQYF TGTGCCAGCAGCTCCCAGGTAGCTGGGGGAGAGACCCAGTACTTC
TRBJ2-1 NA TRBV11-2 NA CASSLVGTNNNEQFF TGTGCCAGCAGCTTAGTAGGGACAAACAACAATGAGCAGTTCTTC
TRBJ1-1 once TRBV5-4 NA CASSPAQVGTEAFF TGTGCCAGCAGCCCCGCCCAGGTTGGGACTGAAGCTTTCTTT
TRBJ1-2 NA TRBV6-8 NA CASSYEGRNGYTF TGTGCCAGCAGTTACGAGGGCAGAAATGGCTACACCTTC
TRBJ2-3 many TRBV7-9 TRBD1 CASSSGQGTDTQYF TGTGCCAGCAGCTCTGGACAGGGCACAGATACGCAGTATTTT
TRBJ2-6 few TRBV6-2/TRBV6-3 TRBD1 CASSWGDRGAALSGANVLTF TGTGCCAGCAGTTGGGGTGACAGGGGTGCCGCGCTCTCTGGGGCCAACGTCCTGACTTTC
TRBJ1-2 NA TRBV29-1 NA CSVGPANYGYTF TGCAGCGTTGGTCCCGCTAACTATGGCTACACCTTC
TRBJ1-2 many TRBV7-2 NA CASSLGRGEFGYTF TGTGCCAGCAGCTTAGGCAGGGGAGAATTTGGCTACACCTTC
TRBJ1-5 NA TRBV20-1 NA CSARDFHGSNNQPQHF TGCAGTGCTAGAGATTTTCACGGCAGTAACAATCAGCCCCAGCATTTT
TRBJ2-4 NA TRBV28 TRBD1 CASSPPSLGQNF TGTGCCAGCAGTCCACCCTCCCTGGGACAGAACTTC
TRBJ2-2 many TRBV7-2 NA CASRSTGYETGELFF TGTGCCAGCAGGAGCACAGGGTACGAGACCGGGGAGCTGTTTTTT
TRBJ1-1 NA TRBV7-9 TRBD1 CASSPDRSNTEAFF TGTGCCAGCAGCCCGGACAGGTCAAACACTGAAGCTTTCTTT
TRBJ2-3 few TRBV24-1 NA CATSSKGGGTDTQYF TGTGCCACCAGTAGTAAGGGTGGAGGAACAGATACGCAGTATTTT
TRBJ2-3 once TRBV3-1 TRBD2 CASSQVAAIGGAQYF TGTGCCAGCAGCCAAGTGGCGGCGATCGGGGGGGCGCAGTATTTT
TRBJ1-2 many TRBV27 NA CASSYAKGDYGYTF TGTGCCAGCAGTTACGCGAAGGGGGACTATGGCTACACCTTC
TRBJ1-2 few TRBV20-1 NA CSARGKNHGYTF TGCAGTGCTAGGGGGAAAAATCATGGCTACACCTTC
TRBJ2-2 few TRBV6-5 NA CASSYVSGVTGELFF TGTGCCAGCAGTTACGTGTCAGGGGTCACCGGGGAGCTGTTTTTT
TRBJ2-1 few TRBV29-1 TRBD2 CSVEEDAGTSKFF TGCAGCGTTGAAGAGGACGCCGGGACTAGTAAGTTCTTC
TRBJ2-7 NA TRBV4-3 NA CASSQGGSYEQYF TGCGCCAGCAGCCAAGGAGGGTCCTACGAGCAGTACTTC
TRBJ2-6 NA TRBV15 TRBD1 CATSGRQGSGANVLNF TGTGCCACCAGCGGACGACAGGGATCTGGGGCCAACGTCCTGAATTTC
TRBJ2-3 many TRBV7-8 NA CASSSRLEPDTQYF TGTGCCAGCAGCTCCAGGCTAGAGCCAGATACGCAGTATTTT
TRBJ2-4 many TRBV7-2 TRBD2 CASSSTSTSGDPYKNIQYF TGTGCCAGCAGCTCCACGTCTACTAGCGGGGACCCCTACAAAAACATTCAGTACTTC
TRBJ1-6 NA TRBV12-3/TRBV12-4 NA CASSTLGENSPLHF TGTGCCAGCAGTACTTTGGGGGAAAATTCACCCCTCCACTTT
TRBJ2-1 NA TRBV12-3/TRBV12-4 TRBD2 CASRNLAGGYNEQFF TGTGCCAGCAGGAACCTAGCGGGGGGGTACAATGAGCAGTTCTTC
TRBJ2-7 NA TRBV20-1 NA CSARWVAYEQYF TGCAGTGCTAGGTGGGTCGCCTACGAGCAGTACTTC
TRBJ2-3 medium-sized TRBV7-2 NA CASSLGTILTDTQYF TGTGCCAGCAGCTTGGGGACAATTCTCACAGATACGCAGTATTTT
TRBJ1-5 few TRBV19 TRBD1 CASSPLTGWNQPQHF TGTGCCAGTAGTCCCCTGACAGGGTGGAATCAGCCCCAGCATTTT
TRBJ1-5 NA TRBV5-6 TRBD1 CASSLNRGQGAGQPQHF TGTGCCAGCAGCTTGAACCGGGGGCAGGGGGCTGGTCAGCCCCAGCATTTT
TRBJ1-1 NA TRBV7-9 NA CASSPPGGTEAFF TGTGCCAGCAGCCCCCCAGGTGGGACTGAAGCTTTCTTT
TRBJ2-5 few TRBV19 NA CASSIDGDIRGGETQYF TGTGCCAGTAGTATAGATGGGGACATCCGCGGGGGAGAGACCCAGTACTTC
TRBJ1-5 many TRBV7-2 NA CASSLLQSQPQHF TGTGCCAGCAGCTTACTACAGAGCCAGCCCCAGCATTTT